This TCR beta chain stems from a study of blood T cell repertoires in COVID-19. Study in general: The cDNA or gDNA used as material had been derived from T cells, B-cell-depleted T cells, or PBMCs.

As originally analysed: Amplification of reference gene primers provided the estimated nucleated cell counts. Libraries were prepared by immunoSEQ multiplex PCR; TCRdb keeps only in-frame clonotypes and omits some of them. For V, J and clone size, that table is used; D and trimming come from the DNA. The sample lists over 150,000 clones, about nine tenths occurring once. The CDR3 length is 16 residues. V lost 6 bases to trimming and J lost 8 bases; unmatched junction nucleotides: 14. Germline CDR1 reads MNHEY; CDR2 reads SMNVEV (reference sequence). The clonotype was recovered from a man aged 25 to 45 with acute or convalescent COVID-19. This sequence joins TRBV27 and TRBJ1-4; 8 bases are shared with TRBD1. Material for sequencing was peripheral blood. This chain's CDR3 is CASRRGQAGSEEKLFF. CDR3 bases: TGTGCCAGCAGAAGGGGACAGGCGGGAAGTGAGGAAAAACTGTTTTTT.